This T cell receptor (beta chain) was captured in a study of blood T cell repertoires in COVID-19. Looking at the study overall: Material from acute and convalescent COVID-19 was sourced from the United States, Italy and Spain. Nucleic acid was either cDNA or gDNA, and it came from T cells, B-cell-depleted T cells, or PBMCs.

Per the study methods: The authors estimated nucleated cell counts from reference gene primer amplification. Some clones are missing from TCRdb's copy, which holds only in-frame ones; the method was immunoSEQ multiplex PCR. That table is the source of V, J and clone size, and D and trimming were worked out from the DNA. The sample includes about 150,000 clones, 85% seen only once; the top ten take roughly 2.6%. This CDR3 contains 18 residues. Germline CDR1 SGHKS, CDR2 YYEKEE (reference sequence). Trimming cost V 4 bases and J 5 bases; bases outside gene matches: 15. The sequence was obtained from a human donor with acute or convalescent COVID-19. The donor label of this sample is uncertain. V is TRBV5-5 and J is TRBJ2-5; 12 bases line up with TRBD2. Sequencing used peripheral blood. CDR3 nucleotide sequence: TGTGCCAGCAGCCTCGCCTCTAGCGGGGGGGCCTTCCGGGAGACCCAGTACTTC. It yields the protein CASSLASSGGAFRETQYF.